The rows below give T cell receptor beta chains drawn from one sample of a study of human T cells and chemical hapten exposure. TCRdb fed the RACE reads into MiXCR, producing one record per CDR3 protein. The table shows 99,000 or so distinct CDR3 sequences, with approximately 10% occurring only once. Specimen: whole blood, collected in connection with sensitization to the hapten diphenylcyclopropenone (DPC). Receptors originate from a woman aged 60-75 years with alopecia areata. Some clones in this sample may be carry-over from other donors' samples. The CDR3 runs from the conserved cysteine through the conserved F or W. D genes are given only for firm matches. For some rows the clone size is stated as once, few or many, or as a class when expanded; others skip it.

j_call: TRBJ1-3
v_call: TRBV4-1
clone_size: -
d_call: -
cdr3_nt: TGCGCCAGCAGCCAAGATACAGGAACCACCCGCTCTGGAAACACCATATATTTT
cdr3_aa: CASSQDTGTTRSGNTIYF

j_call: TRBJ2-7
v_call: TRBV3-1
clone_size: few
d_call: TRBD1
cdr3_nt: TGTGCCAGCAGCCAAGGGACAGGGGCGGCCTACGAGCAGTACTTC
cdr3_aa: CASSQGTGAAYEQYF

j_call: TRBJ2-5
v_call: TRBV30
clone_size: many
d_call: -
cdr3_nt: TGTGCCTGGAGCCCCTGGGCGGGGCGGGAGACCCAGTACTTC
cdr3_aa: CAWSPWAGRETQYF

j_call: TRBJ2-7
v_call: TRBV20-1
clone_size: few
d_call: -
cdr3_nt: TGCAGTGCTAGGGACTTACAGGGAAGCGGTGCCTACGAGCAGTACTTC
cdr3_aa: CSARDLQGSGAYEQYF

j_call: TRBJ1-4
v_call: TRBV20-1
clone_size: -
d_call: -
cdr3_nt: TGCAGTGCTTCAGACCAGGGTCTCGATGAAAAACTGTTTTTT
cdr3_aa: CSASDQGLDEKLFF

j_call: TRBJ1-2
v_call: TRBV12-3/TRBV12-4
clone_size: few
d_call: TRBD1
cdr3_nt: TGTGCCAGCAGTAACACGGACAGGGTTGCTGGCTACACCTTC
cdr3_aa: CASSNTDRVAGYTF

j_call: TRBJ2-1
v_call: TRBV24-1
clone_size: -
d_call: TRBD2
cdr3_nt: TGTGCCACCAGTGGACGGCAGGCTAGCGGGTCCCACAATGAGCAGTTCTTC
cdr3_aa: CATSGRQASGSHNEQFF

j_call: TRBJ2-7
v_call: TRBV11-2
clone_size: few
d_call: TRBD2
cdr3_nt: TGTGCCAGCACCCCCGGGACCGGGGGGGAGCAGTACTTC
cdr3_aa: CASTPGTGGEQYF

j_call: TRBJ1-6
v_call: TRBV10-3
clone_size: many
d_call: TRBD1
cdr3_nt: TGTGCCATCGGGTCTACAGGGGAACCCGCCGGGTCACCCCTCCACTTT
cdr3_aa: CAIGSTGEPAGSPLHF

j_call: TRBJ2-7
v_call: TRBV6-6
clone_size: -
d_call: -
cdr3_nt: TGTGCCAGCAGAACCGAACTCAAATATCCGGGACGCGAGCAGTACTTC
cdr3_aa: CASRTELKYPGREQYF

j_call: TRBJ1-2
v_call: TRBV6-5
clone_size: few
d_call: TRBD1
cdr3_nt: TGTGCCAGCAGGCGTACAGGGGTGGGGTATGGCTACACCTTC
cdr3_aa: CASRRTGVGYGYTF

j_call: TRBJ2-7
v_call: TRBV20-1
clone_size: many
d_call: -
cdr3_nt: TGCAGTGCCCTACCAGGGTTCAGTAGCAGCCGCTCCTACGAGCAGTACTTC
cdr3_aa: CSALPGFSSSRSYEQYF

j_call: TRBJ1-1
v_call: TRBV6-5
clone_size: -
d_call: -
cdr3_nt: TGTGCCAGCAGTTACTCCCACTTTAACACTGAAGCTTTCTTT
cdr3_aa: CASSYSHFNTEAFF

j_call: TRBJ1-6
v_call: TRBV7-6
clone_size: many
d_call: -
cdr3_nt: TGTGCCAGCAGCTCAGGGAATAATTCACCCCTCCACTTT
cdr3_aa: CASSSGNNSPLHF

j_call: TRBJ2-1
v_call: TRBV5-1
clone_size: -
d_call: -
cdr3_nt: TGCGCCAGCAGCCGCCCCCCATCTATGAATGAGCAGTTCTTC
cdr3_aa: CASSRPPSMNEQFF

j_call: TRBJ1-5
v_call: TRBV1
clone_size: many
d_call: -
cdr3_nt: TGCACCAGCAGCCAATATGCCCCCGGGACAGGGTGGAAGATAGGCAATCAGCCCCAGCATTTT
cdr3_aa: CTSSQYAPGTGWKIGNQPQHF

j_call: TRBJ2-4
v_call: TRBV2
clone_size: many
d_call: -
cdr3_nt: TGTGCCGGCGGGTTCGGACGGGAGGCCAAAAACATTCAGTACTTC
cdr3_aa: CAGGFGREAKNIQYF

j_call: TRBJ2-7
v_call: TRBV4-1
clone_size: -
d_call: TRBD2
cdr3_nt: TGCGCCAGCAGCCCACCCCTCGGACTAGCGGGGGCGACGAACACCTACGAGCAGTACTTC
cdr3_aa: CASSPPLGLAGATNTYEQYF

j_call: TRBJ2-3
v_call: TRBV3-1
clone_size: many
d_call: TRBD2
cdr3_nt: TGTGCCAGCAGCGAAGAGGGACTAGCGGGAGGTTGGAGCCCAGATACGCAGTATTTT
cdr3_aa: CASSEEGLAGGWSPDTQYF

j_call: TRBJ2-7
v_call: TRBV5-1
clone_size: many
d_call: -
cdr3_nt: TGCGCCAGCGCTCCCGGACAGACCTACGAGCAGTACTTC
cdr3_aa: CASAPGQTYEQYF

j_call: TRBJ1-1
v_call: TRBV7-9
clone_size: many
d_call: TRBD1
cdr3_nt: TGTGCCAGCAGCTTGGGACAGTGGCAAAGCACTGAAGCTTTCTTT
cdr3_aa: CASSLGQWQSTEAFF

j_call: TRBJ2-1
v_call: TRBV10-3
clone_size: -
d_call: TRBD1
cdr3_nt: TGTGCCACACGGGACAGACACAATGAGCAGTTCTTC
cdr3_aa: CATRDRHNEQFF

j_call: TRBJ2-5
v_call: TRBV19
clone_size: few
d_call: TRBD1
cdr3_nt: TGTGCCAGTAGTATCCGGGACAGGCAAGAGACCCAGTACTTC
cdr3_aa: CASSIRDRQETQYF

j_call: TRBJ2-7
v_call: TRBV27
clone_size: -
d_call: -
cdr3_nt: TGTGCCAGCACGGGCAGGGCCCACGAGCAGTACTTC
cdr3_aa: CASTGRAHEQYF

j_call: TRBJ1-2
v_call: TRBV6-7
clone_size: many
d_call: -
cdr3_nt: TGTGCCAGCAGTCAATACCCGGGCAGGGGAAGCTATGGCTACACCTTC
cdr3_aa: CASSQYPGRGSYGYTF

j_call: TRBJ1-2
v_call: TRBV3-1
clone_size: few
d_call: TRBD1
cdr3_nt: TGTGCCAGCAGCCAAGCTGGTGGTCGACAGGGCTGGATGAGCTATGGCTACACCTTC
cdr3_aa: CASSQAGGRQGWMSYGYTF

j_call: TRBJ2-2
v_call: TRBV7-6
clone_size: -
d_call: -
cdr3_nt: TGTGCCAGCAGCTTAAGCGGGCCAAACACCGGGGAGCTGTTTTTT
cdr3_aa: CASSLSGPNTGELFF

j_call: TRBJ2-1
v_call: TRBV19
clone_size: -
d_call: TRBD2
cdr3_nt: TGTGCCAGTAGTATCATAGCGGGGGGGCCCGTCAATGAGCAGTTCTTC
cdr3_aa: CASSIIAGGPVNEQFF

j_call: TRBJ1-2
v_call: TRBV18
clone_size: many
d_call: -
cdr3_nt: TGTGCCAGCTCACCTTTCCGGACAGTGAGCGCTAACTATGGCTACACCTTC
cdr3_aa: CASSPFRTVSANYGYTF

j_call: TRBJ1-1
v_call: TRBV3-1
clone_size: many
d_call: -
cdr3_nt: TGTGCCAGCAGCCACGGAGGGGGGATGAACACTGAAGCTTTCTTT
cdr3_aa: CASSHGGGMNTEAFF